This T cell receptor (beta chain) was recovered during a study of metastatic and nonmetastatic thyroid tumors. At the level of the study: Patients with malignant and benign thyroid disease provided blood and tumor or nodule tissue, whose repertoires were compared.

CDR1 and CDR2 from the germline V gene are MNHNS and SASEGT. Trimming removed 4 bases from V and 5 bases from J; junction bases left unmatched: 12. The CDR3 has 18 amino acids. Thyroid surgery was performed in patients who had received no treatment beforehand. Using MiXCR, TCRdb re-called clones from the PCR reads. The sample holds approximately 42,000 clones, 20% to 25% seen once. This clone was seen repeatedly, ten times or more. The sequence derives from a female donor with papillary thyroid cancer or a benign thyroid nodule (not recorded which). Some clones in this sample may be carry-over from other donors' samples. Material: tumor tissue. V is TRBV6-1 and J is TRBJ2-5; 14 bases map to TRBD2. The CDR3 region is CASSVGTSGRSRGETQYF. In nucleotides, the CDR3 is TGTGCCAGCAGTGTCGGGACTAGCGGGAGATCCAGAGGGGAGACCCAGTACTTC.